These 2 T cell receptor beta chains were all obtained from the same sample, sequenced in a study of T cell responses to AZD1222 COVID-19 vaccine. The data were produced by immunoSEQ multiplex PCR, yet TCRdb's version contains in-frame clones alone and is incomplete. The sample contains around 130,000 clones, roughly 94% of which appear only once. The sequences come from peripheral blood, collected on day 0 of AZD1222 vaccination. The source of these receptors is an adult in good health.

This chain connects TRBV3-1 (or the pseudogene TRBV3-2) to TRBJ2-2; D not certain. The length of the CDR3 is 13 residues. Germline V gene sequence: CDR1 LGHDT, CDR2 YNNKEL (reference sequence). The V and J ends lost 2 bases and 7 bases respectively, with 8 bases between them. The CDR3 DNA reads as TGTGCCAGCAGCCAAAGGCTTGTCGGGGAGCTGTTTTTT. It yields the protein CASSQRLVGELFF.

The J gene is TRBJ1-5, the V gene TRBV5-1; a weak D match, TRBD1 (5 bases). Trimming cost V 4 bases and J 3 bases, with 11 bases left between them. The CDR3 is 14 residues long. The germline V gene encodes CDR1 SGHRS and CDR2 YFSETQ. The CDR3 nucleotides read TGCGCCAGCAGCCCGCAGGGAGCCAATCAGCCCCAGCATTTT. It codes for CASSPQGANQPQHF.